This T cell receptor beta chain came from a study of CD8+ T cells in alopecia areata. Study-level findings and limits: The study found TCR sharing across patients less clear than in mice, possibly for HLA reasons. Tissue-resident alphabeta T cells belonging to normal skin likewise get sequenced within scalp specimens. Clonality in lesional scalp, especially alopecia totalis/universalis, exceeded that of normal scalp.

Concerning this clone: Its antigen is still unknown.

RNA extraction and reverse transcription yielded cDNA as sequencing template. The repertoire was sequenced with immunoSEQ multiplex PCR; TCRdb's copy has only in-frame clones and lacks some. Counted here are around 210,000 clones, roughly three fifths occurring once; the ten biggest clones make up around 5.1%. V dropped 2 bases and J dropped 8 bases, with 12 bases sitting between them. Germline V gene data show CDR1 as SNHLY and CDR2 as FYNNEI. CDR3 length: 13 residues. Sorting separated CD4+ and CD8+ T cells out of PBMCs. V gene TRBV2 combines with J gene TRBJ1-2, with D perhaps matching TRBD1 (6 bases). Sequencing input: CD8+ T cells sorted from blood. The sequence came from a human donor in good health. The CDR3 bases are TGTGCCAGCAGTGAATTCACAGGGAGCGGCTACACCTTC. Translated: CASSEFTGSGYTF.